These 10 T cell receptor beta chains originate from one sample sequenced in a study of blood T cell repertoires in COVID-19. Only in-frame clones appear in the TCRdb table, and some are missing; sequencing was by immunoSEQ multiplex PCR. The sample holds 130,000 or so clones; under 85% are singletons and the top ten take 9.5% to 15%. What was sequenced was peripheral blood. The receptors come from a woman aged 60-75 years with acute or convalescent COVID-19.

The chain uses TRBV4-2 and TRBJ1-4, with TRBD1 as a possible D gene (6 bases). CDR1 and CDR2 (germline): LGHNA, YNFKEQ. The V end was cut by 1 base, the J end by 8 bases, with 17 bases between. The CDR3 runs 16 residues. CDR3 in DNA: TGTGCCAGCAGCCAAGGGCGAGGGGGTTCGGACGAAAAACTGTTTTTT. Encoded protein: CASSQGRGGSDEKLFF.

This chain joins TRBV2 and TRBJ1-1, with 8 bases lining up with TRBD1. This CDR3 has 15 residues. Unmatched junction bases numbered 6, after V lost 6 bases and J lost 0 bases. CDR1 is SNHLY, CDR2 FYNNEI, per germline. The CDR3 region is CASRLRTGMNTEAFF. The CDR3 nucleotides are TGTGCCAGCAGATTAAGGACAGGGATGAACACTGAAGCTTTCTTT. The full variable domain, its missing parts supplied by reference TRBV2 and TRBJ1-1, is EPEVTQTPSHQVTQMGQEVILRCVPISNHLYFYWYRQILGQKVEFLVSFYNNEISEKSEIFDDQFSVERPDGSNFTLKIRSTKLEDSAMYFCASRLRTGMNTEAFFGQGTRLTVV.

The sample holds one count of this clone. The rearrangement links TRBV19 to TRBJ1-5; 9 bases line up with TRBD1. This CDR3 contains 17 residues. Germline V gene sequence: CDR1 LNHDA, CDR2 SQIVND (reference sequence). Trimming cost V 7 bases and J 5 bases; bases outside gene matches: 15. The CDR3 reads CASTPGLGQGMDQPQHF. In nucleotides, the CDR3 is TGTGCCAGTACCCCGGGCCTAGGACAGGGGATGGATCAGCCCCAGCATTTT.

The rearrangement joins TRBV9 to TRBJ2-3; D may be TRBD1 (5 bases). The V end lost 0 bases, the J end lost 2 bases, and 10 bases lay between the germline ends. Looked up from germline, CDR1 is SGDLS and CDR2 is YYNGEE. The CDR3 extends over 15 amino acids. DNA for the CDR3: TGTGCCAGCAGCGTAGAGGGGAAGGCCACAGATACGCAGTATTTT. This codes for CASSVEGKATDTQYF.

This clone has a single count. V and J are TRBV27 and TRBJ1-6; a weak D match, TRBD1 (5 bases). The CDR3 extends over 14 amino acids. CDR1 MNHEY and CDR2 SMNVEV come from the germline V gene (reference sequence). The V end lost 3 bases, the J end lost 8 bases, and 11 bases lay between the germline ends. In nucleotides, the CDR3 is TGTGCCAGCAGTTTGGAGGGGAAGTATTCACCCCTCCACTTT. Translation: CASSLEGKYSPLHF.

Only a few counts were recorded for this clone. The chain employs TRBV3-1 (or the pseudogene TRBV3-2) and TRBJ1-2; a possible D gene is TRBD1 (6 bases). CDR1 and CDR2 from the germline V gene are LGHDT and YNNKEL (reference sequence). The ends were cut back, 6 bases at V and 10 bases at J, with 15 bases in the middle. CDR3 length: 12 amino acids. The DNA for the CDR3 is TGTGCCAGCAGTCTACAGGGTCTTGTCTACACCTTC. Residues: CASSLQGLVYTF.

The V call is TRBV5-1, the J call TRBJ1-2; the D is unclear. V was pared by 5 bases and J by 1 base, with 9 bases between. Germline-derived CDR1 and CDR2 are SGHRS and YFSETQ. CDR3 length: 13 amino acids. The CDR3, as DNA: TGCGCCAGCAGGTACCGGGATAACTATGGCTACACCTTC. It specifies CASRYRDNYGYTF.

This clone has a handful of counts. The chain recombines TRBV7-9 with TRBJ2-2; D perhaps matches TRBD1 (6 bases). V lost 6 bases and J lost 8, with 10 bases in between. This CDR3 region has 12 residues. Germline CDR1 reads SEHNR; CDR2 reads FQNEAQ (reference sequence). The CDR3 protein is CASSSGTGELFF. CDR3 in DNA: TGTGCCAGCAGTTCCGGGACAGGGGAGCTGTTTTTT.

The gene calls are TRBV7-3 and TRBJ2-6, with D maybe TRBD2 (5 bases). This CDR3 contains 14 residues. Germline assignment: CDR1 SGHTA and CDR2 FQGTGA. V dropped 5 bases and J dropped 2 bases, with 7 bases sitting between them. Here the CDR3 reads CASSRGTGANVLTF. The CDR3 nucleotides read TGTGCCAGCAGCCGGGGTACTGGGGCCAACGTCCTGACTTTC. The entire variable domain, with the rest obtained from reference TRBV7-3 and TRBJ2-6, is as follows: GAGVSQTPSNKVTEKGKYVELRCDPISGHTALYWYRQSLGQGPEFLIYFQGTGAADDSGLPNDRFFAVRPEGSVSTLKIQRTERGDSAVYLCASSRGTGANVLTFGAGSRLTVL.

This clone was seen a handful of times. The rearrangement joins TRBV27 to TRBJ2-5, with 7 bases lining up with TRBD1. There are 13 residues in the CDR3. Germline CDR1 and CDR2: MNHEY and SMNVEV (reference sequence). V trimming: 6 bases; J trimming: 5 bases; junction bases outside the gene matches: 6. DNA of the CDR3: TGTGCCAGCAGCCTGACAGGGTGGGAGACCCAGTACTTC. It yields the protein CASSLTGWETQYF.